A single sample is the source of the 27 T cell receptor beta chains below, sequenced in a study of T cell responses to AZD1222 COVID-19 vaccine. Sequenced by immunoSEQ multiplex PCR; TCRdb stores in-frame clones only, minus some. The table has about 120,000 clones, about nine tenths seen once. The sequencing here drew on peripheral blood, taken 28 days after the second AZD1222 dose. The receptor source for this set is an adult who received the AZD1222 COVID-19 vaccine.

J is TRBJ1-5 and V is TRBV7-2; 8 positions agree with TRBD1. This CDR3 has 15 amino acids. Germline values: CDR1 SGHTA, CDR2 FQGNSA. J lost 4 bases, V lost 5 bases, and 7 bases had no gene match. The CDR3 region is CASSAGQGGNQPQHF. In DNA form, the CDR3 reads TGTGCCAGCAGCGCAGGACAGGGCGGGAATCAGCCCCAGCATTTT.

This chain links TRBV10-2 with TRBJ1-5; D unresolved. This CDR3 comprises 13 residues. Germline assignment: CDR1 WSHSY and CDR2 SAAADI. Trimming cost V 2 bases and J 13 bases, with 15 bases left between them. CDR3 bases: TGCGCCAGCAGTGAGCAAGCGGGAGAACCGCAGCATTTT. It specifies CASSEQAGEPQHF.

The chain employs TRBV18 and TRBJ2-5; D gene uncertain. The CDR3 has 13 amino acids. V gave up 3 bases and J gave up 2 bases, with 7 bases separating them. CDR1 is KGHSH and CDR2 is LQKENI in the germline V gene. This chain's CDR3 is CASSPDGQETQYF. The CDR3 coding sequence is TGTGCCAGCTCACCTGATGGACAAGAGACCCAGTACTTC.

J is TRBJ2-7 and V is TRBV7-2, with 8 bases identical to TRBD1. V shed 1 base, J shed 6 bases, and the junction held 8 bases outside the gene matches. From germline, CDR1 is SGHTA and CDR2 FQGNSA. The CDR3 contains 15 residues. The CDR3 region is CASSLGTGTTGEQYF. The CDR3 nucleotides are TGTGCCAGCAGCTTAGGGACAGGGACGACGGGCGAGCAGTACTTC. The entire variable domain, with the rest obtained from reference TRBV7-2 and TRBJ2-7, is as follows: GAGVSQSPSNKVTEKGKDVELRCDPISGHTALYWYRQSLGQGLEFLIYFQGNSAPDKSGLPSDRFSAERTGGSVSTLTIQRTQQEDSAVYLCASSLGTGTTGEQYFGPGTRLTVT.

The chain is built from TRBV7-2 and TRBJ2-1; the D gene is possibly TRBD2 (7 bases). From germline, CDR1 is SGHTA and CDR2 FQGNSA. The CDR3 has 15 residues. The ends were cut back, 6 bases at V and 2 bases at J, with 14 bases in the middle. The DNA of the CDR3 is TGTGCCAGCAGTCAAAGGGGGGGAGCCTACAATGAGCAGTTCTTC. Its protein is CASSQRGGAYNEQFF.

This clone has just a few counts. The CDR3 protein is CASSASTGGLNEKLFF. The CDR3 nucleotides read TGTGCCAGCAGCGCTTCTACAGGGGGCCTTAATGAAAAACTGTTTTTT. The chain carries TRBV7-2 and TRBJ1-4; 9 bases align to TRBD1. J gave up 4 bases and V 5 bases, and 8 bases lay outside the gene matches. Germline CDR1 reads SGHTA; CDR2 reads FQGNSA. The length of the CDR3 is 16 residues.

This clone was detected once. This sequence joins TRBV19 and TRBJ1-4; TRBD1 matches 8 bases. Trimming cost V 5 bases and J 8 bases; bases outside gene matches: 10. The CDR3 contains 15 residues. Germline V gene sequence: CDR1 LNHDA, CDR2 SQIVND (reference sequence). For the CDR3, the DNA is TGTGCCAGTAGTTCCCAGGGACAGGCACCCGAAAAACTGTTTTTT. It translates to CASSSQGQAPEKLFF.

This sequence joins TRBV19 and TRBJ2-1; 7 bases agree with TRBD1. Germline loops: CDR1 LNHDA, CDR2 SQIVND (reference sequence). V shed 5 bases, J shed 4 bases, and the junction held 8 bases outside the gene matches. This CDR3 has 15 amino acids. The CDR3 reads CASSVDRDRYNEQFF. The CDR3 coding sequence is TGTGCCAGTAGTGTCGACCGGGACAGATACAATGAGCAGTTCTTC.

CDR3 bases: TGTGCCAGCAGTTCGACAGGGGCAAGAGGGAACACTGAAGCTTTCTTT. It codes for CASSSTGARGNTEAFF. This rearrangement joins TRBV27 to TRBJ1-1; 8 positions agree with TRBD1. The CDR3 contains 16 residues. Germline V gene sequence: CDR1 MNHEY, CDR2 SMNVEV (reference sequence). The trim removed 4 bases at V and 1 base at J, leaving 8 bases unmatched.

The V call is TRBV7-8, the J call TRBJ2-1; 9 positions agree with TRBD1. With V trimmed by 1 base and J by 4 bases, 2 bases remained unmatched. The CDR3 spans 15 residues. Germline-derived CDR1 and CDR2 are SGHVS and FQNEAQ. The CDR3 region has the DNA TGTGCCAGCAGCTTAGACAGGGGGCAGTACAATGAGCAGTTCTTC. It codes for CASSLDRGQYNEQFF.

The chain employs TRBV14 and TRBJ2-6; D remains ambiguous. Trimming removed 1 base from V and 4 bases from J, with 5 bases in between. Germline CDR1 reads SGHDN; CDR2 reads FVKESK. The CDR3 totals 14 residues. CDR3 sequence: CASSQASGANVLTF. Here the CDR3 DNA reads TGTGCCAGCAGCCAAGCGTCAGGGGCCAACGTCCTGACTTTC.

The CDR3 protein is CASSREKGTEAFF. The CDR3 DNA is TGTGCCAGCTCACGGGAGAAGGGCACTGAAGCTTTCTTT. The chain joins TRBV18 to TRBJ1-1, with D unclear. The ends were cut back, 4 bases at V and 4 bases at J, with 10 bases in the middle. CDR3 length equals 13 residues. Germline CDR1 and CDR2: KGHSH and LQKENI. Full variable domain (rest looked up from reference TRBV18 and TRBJ1-1): NAGVMQNPRHLVRRRGQEARLRCSPMKGHSHVYWYRQLPEEGLKFMVYLQKENIIDESGMPKERFSAEFPKEGPSILRIQQVVRGDSAAYFCASSREKGTEAFFGQGTRLTVV.

The V call is TRBV15, the J call TRBJ2-1; D perhaps matches TRBD2 (5 bases). Trimming shortened V by 4 bases and J by 1 base, and 5 bases separated the two germline ends. The CDR3 covers 13 residues. The germline CDR1 and CDR2 sequences are LNHNV and YYDKDF (reference sequence). The CDR3 loop reads CATSTGSYNEQFF. CDR3 nucleotides: TGTGCCACCAGCACGGGGTCCTACAATGAGCAGTTCTTC.

The chain joins TRBV6-1 to TRBJ1-3; possibly TRBD1 for D (5 bases). CDR1 is MNHNS, CDR2 SASEGT, per germline. The CDR3 sequence is 17 residues long. Trimming stripped 1 base from V and 0 bases from J, with 13 bases between. The DNA for the CDR3 is TGTGCCAGCAGTGAAGGCGGGGCCCCATACTCTGGAAACACCATATATTTT. This encodes CASSEGGAPYSGNTIYF.

The V and J genes are TRBV7-2 and TRBJ2-7; 7 nucleotides match TRBD2. The CDR3 consists of 15 residues. Unmatched junction bases numbered 5, after V lost 1 base and J lost 2 bases. Germline assignment: CDR1 SGHTA and CDR2 FQGNSA. CDR3 region: CASSLGSGVAYEQYF. The CDR3 bases are TGTGCCAGCAGCTTAGGAAGCGGGGTGGCCTACGAGCAGTACTTC.

The rearrangement uses TRBV7-3 and TRBJ2-1, with TRBD1 matching 10 bases. The ends lost 4 bases at V and 10 bases at J; junction bases unmatched: 4. Germline loops: CDR1 SGHTA, CDR2 FQGTGA. CDR3 length: 13 residues. The CDR3 region has the DNA TGTGCCAGCAGCTCGACAGGGGGCGGGGAGCAGTTCTTC. Translating gives CASSSTGGGEQFF. Full variable domain (outside the CDR3, taken from reference TRBV7-3 and TRBJ2-1): GAGVSQTPSNKVTEKGKYVELRCDPISGHTALYWYRQSLGQGPEFLIYFQGTGAADDSGLPNDRFFAVRPEGSVSTLKIQRTERGDSAVYLCASSSTGGGEQFFGPGTRLTVL.

The genes are TRBV28 and TRBJ2-7; D gene unclear. Trimming removed 7 bases from V and 1 base from J, with 11 bases in between. This CDR3 is 13 amino acids long. In germline, CDR1 is MDHEN, CDR2 SYDVKM. Here the CDR3 reads CASTPTPSYEQYF. The CDR3 region has the DNA TGTGCCAGCACCCCGACACCATCCTACGAGCAGTACTTC. Full variable domain (outside the CDR3, taken from reference TRBV28 and TRBJ2-7): DVKVTQSSRYLVKRTGEKVFLECVQDMDHENMFWYRQDPGLGLRLIYFSYDVKMKEKGDIPEGYSVSREKKERFSLILESASTNQTSMYLCASTPTPSYEQYFGPGTRLTVT.

The CDR3 loop is CASQGEKLFF. CDR3 bases: TGTGCCAGCCAGGGGGAAAAACTGTTTTTT. V is TRBV21-1 and J is TRBJ1-4; TRBD1 was called by the table and not checked on the DNA. TRBV21-1 counts as a pseudogene. CDR3 length: 10 residues.

DNA of the CDR3: TGTGCCAGCAGCGTTGCCCCCGGGACAGGGGAGTATGGCTACACCTTC. Amino acid sequence: CASSVAPGTGEYGYTF. V is TRBV9 and J is TRBJ1-2; 10 bases are a match to TRBD1. Germline trimming cut 2 bases from V and 5 bases from J; bases unmatched to any gene: 9. The CDR3 sequence is 16 residues long. CDR1 and CDR2 (germline): SGDLS, YYNGEE.

The chain employs TRBV18 and TRBJ2-4, with TRBD1 matching 11 bases. The CDR3 spans 14 residues. The V and J ends lost 4 bases and 8 bases, in that order; junction bases with no gene match: 4. Per germline, CDR1 KGHSH and CDR2 LQKENI. The CDR3, as DNA: TGTGCCAGCTCACGAACGGGACAGGGGGACATTCAGTACTTC. Residues: CASSRTGQGDIQYF. Complete variable domain (other parts from reference TRBV18 and TRBJ2-4): NAGVMQNPRHLVRRRGQEARLRCSPMKGHSHVYWYRQLPEEGLKFMVYLQKENIIDESGMPKERFSAEFPKEGPSILRIQQVVRGDSAAYFCASSRTGQGDIQYFGAGTRLSVL.

The sample holds a few counts of this clone. The J gene is TRBJ1-1, the V gene TRBV3-1 (or the pseudogene TRBV3-2), with D unresolved. Germline V gene sequence: CDR1 LGHDT, CDR2 YNNKEL (reference sequence). The V and J ends lost 1 base and 5 bases respectively, with 14 bases between them. This CDR3 contains 15 residues. The CDR3 bases are TGTGCCAGCAGCCAAGCTATGGGAGGGATTACTGAAGCTTTCTTT. It translates to CASSQAMGGITEAFF.

V gene TRBV4-3 combines with J gene TRBJ2-7, with 8 bases lining up with TRBD2. This CDR3 spans 18 amino acids. Trimming took 3 bases from V and 5 from J; bases not matched to a gene: 18. Per germline, CDR1 LGHNA and CDR2 YSLEER. The CDR3 loop is CASSHGPGYGGDVDEQYF. In DNA, the CDR3 is TGCGCCAGCAGCCATGGCCCGGGATACGGGGGGGACGTCGACGAGCAGTACTTC.

Worth noting for this clone: Other nucleotide sequences from this sample produce the same CDR3. The V gene is TRBV5-1, the J gene TRBJ1-6, with TRBD1 matching over 8 bases. The CDR3 sequence is 15 residues long. Trimming removed 3 bases from V and 5 bases from J; junction bases left unmatched: 4. Germline V gene lookup returns CDR1 SGHRS and CDR2 YFSETQ. In nucleotides, the CDR3 is TGCGCCAGCAGCTCTGGACAGGGTGATAATTCACCCCTCCACTTT. Protein sequence: CASSSGQGDNSPLHF.

The J gene is TRBJ2-3, the V gene TRBV5-1; TRBD1 agrees at 8 bases. CDR3 length: 15 amino acids. V lost 3 bases, J lost 1 base, and 4 bases stayed unmatched. The germline V gene encodes CDR1 SGHRS and CDR2 YFSETQ. The DNA for the CDR3 is TGCGCCAGCAGCTACGGACAGGGAGGCACAGATACGCAGTATTTT. It is translated as CASSYGQGGTDTQYF.

The chain links TRBV7-9 to TRBJ1-2; possibly TRBD1 for D (5 bases). The CDR3 extends over 16 amino acids. The germline V gene encodes CDR1 SEHNR and CDR2 FQNEAQ (reference sequence). V was shortened by 3 bases and J by 4 bases, with 18 bases between the two germline ends. CDR3 protein: CASSLRSGVYGYGYTF. For the CDR3, the DNA is TGTGCCAGCAGCTTGCGGTCGGGGGTTTACGGCTATGGCTACACCTTC.

The gene calls are TRBV6-5 and TRBJ1-6; tentative D call: TRBD1 (5 bases). Per germline, CDR1 MNHEY and CDR2 SVGAGI. This CDR3 is 16 amino acids long. The V end was cut by 0 bases, the J end by 7 bases, with 13 bases between. The CDR3 is CASSYSGTGLNSPLHF. The CDR3 nucleotides read TGTGCCAGCAGTTACTCGGGAACAGGATTAAATTCACCCCTCCACTTT.

The V call is TRBV28, the J call TRBJ2-5; perhaps TRBD2 as D (6 bases). The CDR3 runs 13 residues. Germline lookup yields CDR1 MDHEN and CDR2 SYDVKM. Between the trimmed V and J ends, which lost 6 bases and 4 bases, there was a span of 12 bases. DNA of the CDR3: TGTGCCAGCAGGTCCGGGGGAAGAGAGACCCAGTACTTC. This encodes CASRSGGRETQYF.